This T cell receptor (beta chain) is from a study of cytomegalovirus exposure and HLA in healthy donors. A remark on this clone: Its target is unknown.

V shed 7 bases, J shed 5 bases, and the junction held 14 bases outside the gene matches. This CDR3 is built from 16 residues. In germline, CDR1 is SGDLS, CDR2 YYNGEE. Using immunoSEQ multiplex PCR, the repertoire was profiled, and TCRdb retains in-frame clones only, with some absent. The sample consists of under 200,000 clones, roughly nine tenths of them appearing once. Study-level findings and limits: Generally TCR sequences proved uncommon, though certain public TCRs appeared in numerous donors.

The chain links TRBV9 to TRBJ2-1; 8 bases are shared with TRBD1. Sequenced: PBMCs. This clonotype was obtained from a woman between 18 and 29 years old in good health and CMV-seropositive. The CDR3 sequence is CASALFGQGSNNEQFF. DNA of the CDR3: TGTGCCAGCGCGTTATTTGGACAGGGTTCTAACAATGAGCAGTTCTTC.